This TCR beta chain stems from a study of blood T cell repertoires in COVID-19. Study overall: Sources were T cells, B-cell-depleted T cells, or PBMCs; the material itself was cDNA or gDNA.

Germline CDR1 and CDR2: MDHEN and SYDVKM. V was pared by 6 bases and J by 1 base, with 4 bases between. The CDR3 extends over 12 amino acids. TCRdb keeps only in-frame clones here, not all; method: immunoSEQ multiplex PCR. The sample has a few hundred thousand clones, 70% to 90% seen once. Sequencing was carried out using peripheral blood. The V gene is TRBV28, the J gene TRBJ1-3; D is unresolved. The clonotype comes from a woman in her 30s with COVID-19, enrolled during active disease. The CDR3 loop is CASSVSGNTIYF. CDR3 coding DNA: TGTGCCAGCAGCGTTTCTGGAAACACCATATATTTT. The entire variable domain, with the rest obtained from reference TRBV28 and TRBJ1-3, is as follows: DVKVTQSSRYLVKRTGEKVFLECVQDMDHENMFWYRQDPGLGLRLIYFSYDVKMKEKGDIPEGYSVSREKKERFSLILESASTNQTSMYLCASSVSGNTIYFGEGSWLTVV.